Sequencing of this T cell receptor beta chain was carried out in a study of radiation and T cells in renal cell carcinoma. Study-level background: Nephrectomy followed 15 Gy stereotactic body radiation by 4 weeks.

Assay: immunoSEQ multiplex PCR; the TCRdb copy retains only in-frame clones and omits some. The table includes some 120,000 clones, 85% to 90% detected once. V lost 5 bases and J 5 bases, leaving 9 bases between the germline ends. This CDR3 has 12 residues. Germline V lookup: CDR1 SGHTA, CDR2 FQGTGA. The time point is: blood 2 weeks post-SBRT. As to treatment: 15 Gy SBRT to primary tumor, nephrectomy 4 weeks later. The receptor comes from a woman in her 70s with renal cell carcinoma. The rearrangement links TRBV7-3 to TRBJ1-1, with D uncertain. Sequencing used blood, obtained from a patient whose treatment included radiotherapy and nephrectomy. CDR3 in DNA: TGTGCCAGCAGCCCGTCATGGACTGAAGCTTTCTTT. Residues: CASSPSWTEAFF.